Included here is one T cell receptor (beta chain) sequence, with context. Per the study methods: Amplification from reference gene primers served as the basis for estimated nucleated cell counts. Data came from immunoSEQ multiplex PCR; TCRdb stores just in-frame clones and leaves some out. The DNA gave D and trimming, while V, J and clone size come from that table. The table includes about 230,000 clones, around four fifths detected once. This CDR3 comprises 16 residues. The V gene end was trimmed by 2 bases and the J gene end by 7 bases; junction bases not matched to a gene: 4. The germline V gene encodes CDR1 MNHNS and CDR2 SASEGT. This entry belongs to a study of blood T cell repertoires in COVID-19. On the study more broadly: From the United States, Italy and Spain came samples of acute and convalescent COVID-19. Nucleic acid was either cDNA or gDNA, and it came from T cells, B-cell-depleted T cells, or PBMCs.

The chain is built from TRBV6-1 and TRBJ1-6, with TRBD1 matching 11 bases. The sample comprised peripheral blood. The source of this sequence is a woman in her seventies with active or convalescent COVID-19. CDR3 region: CASSEIGTGGNSPLHF. Written as DNA, the CDR3 is TGTGCCAGCAGTGAAATTGGGACAGGGGGGAATTCACCCCTCCACTTT.